Sequencing of this T cell receptor beta chain was carried out in a study of blood T cell repertoires in COVID-19. Study-wide context: Donors in the United States, Italy and Spain gave samples during acute or convalescent COVID-19. Sources were T cells, B-cell-depleted T cells, or PBMCs; the material itself was cDNA or gDNA.

Recruited during active infection, patients (from Seattle) were subsequently followed longitudinally. Looked up from germline, CDR1 is WNHNN and CDR2 is SYGVQD (reference sequence). This CDR3 spans 16 amino acids. V gave up 4 bases and J gave up 4 bases; unmatched junction bases: 9. Original processing methods: Reference gene primer amplification yielded estimated nucleated cell counts. Sequencing used immunoSEQ multiplex PCR; TCRdb keeps in-frame clones, though not all of them. The V and J calls and the clone size are those of that table, but D and trimming were determined from the DNA. This sample yields 270,000 or so clones, of which over 85% are seen a single time; roughly 11% belongs to the top ten.

Sequencing was carried out using peripheral blood. The receptor's source is a young woman with COVID-19, enrolled during active disease. The V call is TRBV10-1, the J call TRBJ2-3, with 9 bases lining up with TRBD2. CDR3 DNA: TGCGCCAGCAGTGCCTCGCGGGGGGGTTACCCAGATACGCAGTATTTT. Amino acids: CASSASRGGYPDTQYF.